Following are 26 T cell receptor beta chains from one sample sequenced in a study of neurological immune-mediated disorders. TCRdb re-analysed the 5' RACE reads in MiXCR, keeping a single row per CDR3 protein. The data hold roughly 65,000 distinct CDR3 sequences, with roughly 5% observed a single time. The sequenced sample consisted of PBMCs. Receptors were obtained from a human donor with multiple sclerosis. The donor label of this sample is uncertain.

This clonotype was seen repeatedly, ten times or more. This chain joins TRBV29-1 and TRBJ1-2; unclear D gene. The CDR3 is made up of 12 amino acids. CDR1 and CDR2 from the germline V gene are SQVTM and ANQGSEA. V gave up 3 bases and J gave up 8 bases, with 13 bases separating them. This CDR3 reads CSVDDSIWGYTF. DNA for the CDR3: TGCAGCGTTGACGACTCCATCTGGGGCTACACCTTC.

This clonotype was detected many times. This chain connects TRBV12-3 or TRBV12-4 to TRBJ2-1; D is perhaps TRBD1 or TRBD2 (7 bases each). Trimming cost V 7 bases and J 0 bases, with 31 bases left between them. CDR3 length: 21 residues. As DNA, the CDR3 is TGTGCCAGCACGGGAGGATACAGGGGATACGTAGGTCCCAGCTCCTACAATGAGCAGTTCTTC. Its translation: CASTGGYRGYVGPSSYNEQFF.

This clonotype was seen ten or more times. This chain uses TRBV4-1 with TRBJ2-5; 10 positions match TRBD2. This CDR3 has 14 residues. Germline V gene sequence: CDR1 MGHRA, CDR2 YSYEKL. V lost 3 bases and J lost 7; bases outside the gene matches: 5. CDR3 in amino acids: CASSHLLAGPTQYF. For the CDR3, the DNA is TGCGCCAGCAGCCACCTACTAGCGGGGCCGACCCAGTACTTC.

This clonotype was recorded at least ten times. The CDR3 loop is CASSLVLGGTTEAFF. DNA for the CDR3: TGCGCCAGCAGCTTGGTCTTGGGCGGAACCACTGAAGCTTTCTTT. The chain employs TRBV5-1 and TRBJ1-1; D remains unclear. The CDR3 has 15 amino acids. Looked up from germline, CDR1 is SGHRS and CDR2 is YFSETQ. Trimming left V 0 bases short and J 4 bases short, with 13 bases between.

This clonotype was observed many times. The CDR3: CASSLDLGNTEAFF. DNA for the CDR3: TGCGCCAGCAGCTTGGATCTAGGGAACACTGAAGCTTTCTTT. The V call is TRBV5-1, the J call TRBJ1-1, with D uncertain. The CDR3 totals 14 residues. Germline V gene lookup returns CDR1 SGHRS and CDR2 YFSETQ. V was clipped by 0 bases and J by 1 base, with 7 bases between them.

The chain joins TRBV15 to TRBJ2-7, with TRBD1 identical over 7 bases. The CDR3 loop spans 13 amino acids. V trimming: 3 bases; J trimming: 7 bases; junction bases outside the gene matches: 6. Germline-derived CDR1 and CDR2 are LNHNV and YYDKDF (reference sequence). The CDR3 sequence is CATSRETGEEQYF. DNA for the CDR3: TGTGCCACCAGCAGGGAAACAGGGGAGGAGCAGTACTTC.

This chain uses TRBV29-1 with TRBJ2-7; D remains unclear. V shed 4 bases and J shed 2 bases, with 12 bases lying between them. The CDR3 spans 13 residues. The germline V gene encodes CDR1 SQVTM and CDR2 ANQGSEA. The CDR3 spells CSVARPGTYEQYF. DNA of the CDR3: TGCAGCGTTGCGCGCCCAGGAACCTACGAGCAGTACTTC.

This clonotype showed up many times. The chain has TRBV24-1 and TRBJ2-3; D is uncertain. The V gene's germline CDR1 is KGHDR and CDR2 SFDVKD. The ends were cut back, 0 bases at V and 2 bases at J, with 5 bases in the middle. CDR3 size: 14 residues. In DNA, the CDR3 is TGTGCCACCAGTGATTTGGACACCACAGATACGCAGTATTTT. It is translated as CATSDLDTTDTQYF.

At least ten counts were recorded for this clonotype. This rearrangement joins TRBV5-1 to TRBJ2-7; weak D call: TRBD1 (6 bases). With 0 bases removed from V and 1 base from J, the gap between germline ends came to 23 bases. The CDR3 length is 19 residues. The germline V gene encodes CDR1 SGHRS and CDR2 YFSETQ. The CDR3 sequence is CASSLAPSGRGARSYEQYF. CDR3 bases: TGCGCCAGCAGCTTGGCCCCCTCGGGCAGGGGAGCCCGGTCCTACGAGCAGTACTTC.

The chain is built from TRBV25-1 and TRBJ2-1, with a tentative D call TRBD1 (6 bases). Trimming cost V 4 bases and J 7 bases, with 17 bases left between them. CDR3 length: 15 amino acids. CDR1 and CDR2 from the germline V gene are MGHDK and SYGVNS. CDR3 sequence (DNA): TGTGCCAGCAGTGGAGGGCAAGGACAGAAAAATGAGCAGTTCTTC. This sequence encodes CASSGGQGQKNEQFF.

This clonotype was found many times. The chain couples TRBV5-1 to TRBJ1-1; TRBD1 is a possible D gene (6 bases). V was trimmed by 4 bases and J by 1 base, leaving 11 bases between them. The length of the CDR3 is 14 residues. Germline CDR1 is SGHRS and CDR2 is YFSETQ. The CDR3 sequence is CASSRSGENTEAFF. The DNA for the CDR3 is TGCGCCAGCAGCCGTTCAGGGGAGAACACTGAAGCTTTCTTT.

The rearrangement joins TRBV7-6 to TRBJ2-7, with 8 bases that match TRBD1. This CDR3 is 15 amino acids long. In germline, CDR1 is SGHVS, CDR2 FNYEAQ. V dropped 5 bases and J dropped 2; count of bases not matched to a gene: 8. CDR3 DNA sequence: TGTGCCAGCAGCACGCGGACAGGGTTGGCCTACGAGCAGTACTTC. Translated, it gives CASSTRTGLAYEQYF.

Many counts were recorded for this clonotype. The genes are TRBV20-1 and TRBJ2-7; maybe TRBD2 (6 bases). The CDR3 is 14 amino acids. Germline-derived CDR1 and CDR2 are DFQATT and SNEGSKA (reference sequence). The V end was cut by 1 base, the J end by 0 bases, with 10 bases between. The chain's CDR3 is CSARVAGRSYEQYF. CDR3 DNA: TGCAGTGCTAGAGTCGCGGGACGCTCCTACGAGCAGTACTTC.

This clonotype was seen ten or more times. The V gene is TRBV20-1, the J gene TRBJ2-1; TRBD1 or TRBD2 may be the D gene (6 bases each). Trimming shortened V by 1 base and J by 4 bases, and 14 bases separated the two germline ends. Germline V gene lookup returns CDR1 DFQATT and CDR2 SNEGSKA (reference sequence). The CDR3 extends over 15 amino acids. The CDR3: CSARVPGDTYNEQFF. The CDR3 coding sequence is TGCAGTGCTAGAGTACCGGGGGACACTTACAATGAGCAGTTCTTC.

This clonotype occurred many times. V is TRBV10-3 and J is TRBJ1-1; TRBD1 agrees at 8 bases. CDR1 ENHRY and CDR2 SYGVKD come from the germline V gene. The CDR3 totals 15 residues. Trimming at V came to 6 bases and at J to 1 base, leaving 7 bases not matched to a gene. In nucleotides, the CDR3 is TGTGCCATCAGGGCTTCAGGGGGCGCGAACACTGAAGCTTTCTTT. Its translation is CAIRASGGANTEAFF.

The table lists this clonotype with many counts. The chain joins TRBV4-1 to TRBJ2-7; TRBD2 matches at 9 bases. Germline V CDR1 and CDR2: MGHRA, YSYEKL. The V segment lost 0 bases and the J segment 1 base; nucleotides outside the gene matches: 10. The CDR3 spans 18 residues. For the CDR3, the DNA is TGCGCCAGCAGCCAAGAAGTCCGCGGGGGGGCTTCTTCCTACGAGCAGTACTTC. Translating gives CASSQEVRGGASSYEQYF.

This clonotype appeared many times. The chain carries TRBV20-1 and TRBJ2-6; TRBD2 is a possible D gene (5 bases). CDR3 size: 17 residues. Germline CDR1 and CDR2: DFQATT and SNEGSKA (reference sequence). V lost 1 base and J 2 bases, leaving 15 bases between the germline ends. This CDR3 reads CSARVLRGVTGANVLTF. The CDR3 coding sequence is TGCAGTGCTAGAGTCCTTCGGGGAGTGACTGGGGCCAACGTCCTGACTTTC.

This clonotype appeared many times. This chain connects TRBV3-1 to TRBJ1-4, with TRBD1 matching over 9 bases. CDR1 and CDR2 from the germline V gene are LGHDT and YNNKEL (reference sequence). V dropped 0 bases and J dropped 7; count of bases not matched to a gene: 12. The CDR3 has 18 amino acids. As DNA, the CDR3 is TGTGCCAGCAGCCAAGAATGGACAGGGGTGATCGCGGGTGAAAAACTGTTTTTT. As protein: CASSQEWTGVIAGEKLFF.

There are many counts of this clonotype. This rearrangement joins TRBV5-6 to TRBJ2-7, with 7 bases identical to TRBD1. The CDR3 is 13 residues long. The germline V gene encodes CDR1 SGHDT and CDR2 YYEEEE. Trimming took 3 bases from V and 3 from J; bases not matched to a gene: 3. DNA of the CDR3: TGTGCCAGCAGCTATAGGGACAGCTACGAGCAGTACTTC. Translated, it gives CASSYRDSYEQYF.

This clonotype was picked up many times. The genes are TRBV5-1 and TRBJ2-1; 9 bases match TRBD2. Germline V lookup: CDR1 SGHRS, CDR2 YFSETQ. The CDR3 is made up of 14 amino acids. J lost 6 bases, V lost 1 base, and 2 bases had no gene match. CDR3 sequence: CASSLRGGVNEQFF. As DNA, the CDR3 is TGCGCCAGCAGCTTGCGCGGGGGGGTCAATGAGCAGTTCTTC.

This clonotype was counted at least ten times. This sequence joins TRBV25-1 and TRBJ1-1; D uncertain. Deletions cut 8 bases from V and 5 bases from J, with 15 bases between. The CDR3 is made up of 13 amino acids. Looked up from germline, CDR1 is MGHDK and CDR2 is SYGVNS. CDR3 sequence: CASGLGTGTEAFF. The CDR3 nucleotides read TGTGCCAGCGGATTAGGAACGGGGACTGAAGCTTTCTTT.

This clonotype was detected many times. The gene calls are TRBV5-6 and TRBJ2-5, with D tentatively TRBD2 (6 bases). Germline V lookup: CDR1 SGHDT, CDR2 YYEEEE. The CDR3 is 16 amino acids. The germline V and J ends were trimmed by 6 bases and 5 bases, with 23 bases remaining between them. The CDR3 sequence is CASTQPGLGGGETQYF. CDR3 sequence (DNA): TGTGCCAGCACCCAACCGGGACTCGGGGGTGGGGAGACCCAGTACTTC.

This clonotype occurred many times. The chain uses TRBV20-1 and TRBJ2-1; D gene unclear. V was pared by 3 bases and J by 4 bases, with 13 bases between. This CDR3 contains 14 residues. Germline assignment: CDR1 DFQATT and CDR2 SNEGSKA (reference sequence). For the CDR3, the DNA is TGCAGTGCTAGGGGCGGACGGAATTACAATGAGCAGTTCTTC. This encodes CSARGGRNYNEQFF.

In its sample, this clonotype was seen many times. The CDR3 region is CASTLDRGYEKLFF. The CDR3 DNA is TGTGCCAGCACCTTGGACCGGGGTTATGAAAAACTGTTTTTT. The V call is TRBV2, the J call TRBJ1-4; D is ambiguous. Germline CDR1 and CDR2: SNHLY and FYNNEI. The ends were cut back, 7 bases at V and 6 bases at J, with 15 bases in the middle. The length of the CDR3 is 14 residues.

This clonotype occurred many times. The chain joins TRBV11-2 to TRBJ1-1, with D maybe TRBD1 (6 bases). CDR1 and CDR2 from the germline V gene are SGHAT and FQNNGV. Trimming cost V 4 bases and J 11 bases, with 14 bases left between them. This CDR3 contains 12 residues. The DNA of the CDR3 is TGTGCCAGCAGCTCGTTACAGGGCACGGCTTTCTTT. Translated, it gives CASSSLQGTAFF.

This clonotype was recorded at least ten times. The chain recombines TRBV9 with TRBJ1-1; D gene uncertain. The CDR3 has 12 amino acids. V gave up 3 bases and J gave up 3 bases, with 6 bases separating them. Germline V gene sequence: CDR1 SGDLS, CDR2 YYNGEE. The CDR3 coding sequence is TGTGCCAGCAGCGAAGGTCACACTGAAGCTTTCTTT. Its translation: CASSEGHTEAFF. Drawing the rest from reference TRBV9 and TRBJ1-1, the complete variable domain is DSGVTQTPKHLITATGQRVTLRCSPRSGDLSVYWYQQSLDQGLQFLIQYYNGEERAKGNILERFSAQQFPDLHSELNLSSLELGDSALYFCASSEGHTEAFFGQGTRLTVV.